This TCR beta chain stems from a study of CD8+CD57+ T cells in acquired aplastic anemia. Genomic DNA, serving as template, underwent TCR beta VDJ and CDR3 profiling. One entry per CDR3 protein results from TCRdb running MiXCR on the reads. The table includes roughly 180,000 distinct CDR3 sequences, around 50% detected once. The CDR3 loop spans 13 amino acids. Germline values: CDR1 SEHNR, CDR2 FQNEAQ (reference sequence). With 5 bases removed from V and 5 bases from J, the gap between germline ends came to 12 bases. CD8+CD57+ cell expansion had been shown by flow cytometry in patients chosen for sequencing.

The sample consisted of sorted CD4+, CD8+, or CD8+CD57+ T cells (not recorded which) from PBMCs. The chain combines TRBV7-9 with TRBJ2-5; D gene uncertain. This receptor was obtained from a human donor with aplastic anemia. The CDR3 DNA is TGTGCCAGCAGCAAGGGATTTTGGGAGACCCAGTACTTC. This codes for CASSKGFWETQYF. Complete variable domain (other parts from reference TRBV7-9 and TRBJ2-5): DTGVSQNPRHKITKRGQNVTFRCDPISEHNRLYWYRQTLGQGPEFLTYFQNEAQLEKSRLLSDRFSAERPKGSFSTLEIQRTEQGDSAMYLCASSKGFWETQYFGPGTRLLVL.